This is a list of T cell receptor beta chains from one sample in a study of blood T cells in healthy people across ages. TCRdb used MiXCR to reprocess the 5' RACE reads, holding one entry per CDR3 protein. The table lists over 700,000 distinct CDR3 sequences, roughly 25% of them singletons, with 9.4% in the top ten. These sequences were also reported in another study, on T cells of mothers and their children.

What was sequenced was blood. All receptors come from a boy aged 5-17 years in good health. Both conserved end residues are part of each CDR3. Fields, in order: clone size, J gene, V gene, D gene, CDR3 protein, CDR3 DNA. D genes are given only for firm matches. Size values are once, few and many counts, or a class for expanded clones, and some rows have none.

few	TRBJ2-1	TRBV20-1	TRBD2	CSARDLAGRVTSNEQFF	TGCAGTGCTAGAGATCTAGCGGGGCGGGTTACTTCCAATGAGCAGTTCTTC
-	TRBJ2-5	TRBV7-3	-	CASSFIRGETQYF	TGTGCCAGCAGCTTCATCCGGGGCGAGACCCAGTACTTC
few	TRBJ1-2	TRBV7-9	TRBD1	CASSPADRERGYTF	TGTGCCAGCAGCCCAGCGGACAGGGAACGTGGCTACACCTTC
-	TRBJ2-7	TRBV20-1	-	CSALLYDEQYF	TGCAGTGCTTTGCTATACGACGAGCAGTACTTC
-	TRBJ2-1	TRBV20-1	TRBD2	CSAMSGGSSYNEQFF	TGCAGTGCGATGAGCGGGGGGAGCTCCTACAATGAGCAGTTCTTC
-	TRBJ2-5	TRBV2	-	CASKEPGANVLF	TGTGCCAGCAAGGAGCCGGGGGCGAACGTGCTCTTC
-	TRBJ2-1	TRBV11-2	TRBD1	CASSRTGGAYNEQFF	TGTGCCAGCAGCCGGACAGGGGGCGCGTACAATGAGCAGTTCTTC
-	TRBJ1-2	TRBV5-6	-	CASSLVRESTRYTF	TGTGCCAGCAGCTTAGTCCGGGAGTCAACTCGCTACACCTTC
few	TRBJ1-2	TRBV27	TRBD1	CASSFGPGQGSGYTF	TGTGCCAGCAGTTTTGGACCCGGACAGGGCTCCGGCTACACCTTC
few	TRBJ2-4	TRBV3-1	-	CASSQGSGTKNIQYF	TGTGCCAGCAGCCAAGGGTCGGGGACCAAAAACATTCAGTACTTC
-	TRBJ2-5	TRBV12-5	TRBD2	CASGLLLAGAGETQYF	TGTGCTAGTGGTTTGTTGCTAGCGGGAGCTGGAGAGACCCAGTACTTC
-	TRBJ1-2	TRBV12-3/TRBV12-4	-	CASSSTVPRTNYGYTF	TGTGCCAGCAGTTCCACAGTCCCGAGGACTAACTATGGCTACACCTTC
few	TRBJ2-7	TRBV20-1	-	CSAMGGSYEQYF	TGCAGTGCCATGGGGGGCTCCTACGAGCAGTACTTC
-	TRBJ2-7	TRBV29-1	-	CSAEMFGYEQYF	TGCAGCGCTGAGATGTTTGGGTACGAGCAGTACTTC
-	TRBJ1-1	TRBV4-2	TRBD1	CVSSQGQGAADTEAFF	TGTGTCAGCAGCCAAGGACAGGGGGCTGCGGACACTGAAGCTTTCTTT
-	TRBJ1-2	TRBV24-1	TRBD1	CATSDASTTGAEGYTF	TGTGCCACCAGTGATGCATCGACGACAGGGGCGGAGGGCTACACCTTC
few	TRBJ2-7	TRBV7-2	-	CASRLLAGYEQYF	TGTGCCAGCAGGTTACTAGCAGGCTACGAGCAGTACTTC
-	TRBJ1-4	TRBV29-1	-	CSAERQPEEKLFF	TGCAGCGCGGAGCGACAGCCGGAGGAAAAACTGTTTTTT
few	TRBJ2-1	TRBV20-1	-	CSAKRLGRYNEQFF	TGCAGTGCTAAGAGACTCGGCCGGTACAATGAGCAGTTCTTC
few	TRBJ2-7	TRBV10-3	-	CAISTGLSYEQYF	TGTGCCATCAGTACAGGGCTCTCCTACGAGCAGTACTTC
few	TRBJ1-2	TRBV11-2	-	CASSPQVREFYGYTF	TGTGCCAGCAGCCCGCAGGTTCGGGAGTTCTATGGCTACACCTTC
-	TRBJ1-3	TRBV10-3	-	CAMTTETGNTIYF	TGTGCCATGACAACAGAGACTGGAAACACCATATATTTT